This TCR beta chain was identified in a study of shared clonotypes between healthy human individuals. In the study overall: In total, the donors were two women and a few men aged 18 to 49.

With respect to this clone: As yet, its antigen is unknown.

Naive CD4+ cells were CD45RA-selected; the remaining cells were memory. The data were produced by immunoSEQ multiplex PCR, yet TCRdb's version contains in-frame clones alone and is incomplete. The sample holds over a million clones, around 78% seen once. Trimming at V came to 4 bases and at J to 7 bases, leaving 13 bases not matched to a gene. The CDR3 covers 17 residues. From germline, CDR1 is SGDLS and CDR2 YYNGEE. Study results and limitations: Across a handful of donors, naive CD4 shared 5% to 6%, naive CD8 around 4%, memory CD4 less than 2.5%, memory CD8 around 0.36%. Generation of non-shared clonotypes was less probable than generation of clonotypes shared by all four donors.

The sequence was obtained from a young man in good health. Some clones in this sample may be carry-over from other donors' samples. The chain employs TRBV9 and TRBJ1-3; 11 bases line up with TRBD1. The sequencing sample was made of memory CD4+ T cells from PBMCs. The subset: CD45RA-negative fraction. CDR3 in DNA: TGTGCCAGCAGCTCCGGACAGGGGGCTCTCCTCTTTAACACCATATATTTT. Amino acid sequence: CASSSGQGALLFNTIYF.